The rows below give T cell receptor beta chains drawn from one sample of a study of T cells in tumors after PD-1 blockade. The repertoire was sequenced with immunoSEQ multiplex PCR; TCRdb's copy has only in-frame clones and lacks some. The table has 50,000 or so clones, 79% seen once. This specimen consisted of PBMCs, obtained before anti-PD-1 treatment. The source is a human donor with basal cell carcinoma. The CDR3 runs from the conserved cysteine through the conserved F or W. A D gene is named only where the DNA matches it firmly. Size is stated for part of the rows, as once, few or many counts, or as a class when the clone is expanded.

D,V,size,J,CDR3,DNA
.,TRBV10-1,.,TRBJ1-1,CASRPGSSGEAFF,TGCGCCAGCAGGCCCGGGAGTTCGGGTGAAGCTTTCTTT
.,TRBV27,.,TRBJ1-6,CASSPTRGYLSPLHF,TGTGCCAGCAGTCCCACCCGGGGCTACCTTTCACCCCTCCACTTT
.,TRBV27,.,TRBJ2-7,CASSLTPGLTSYEQYF,TGTGCCAGCAGTTTAACACCGGGACTCACTTCCTACGAGCAGTACTTC
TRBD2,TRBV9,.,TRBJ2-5,CASSVEASGGNAMAQYF,TGTGCCAGCAGCGTAGAGGCTAGCGGGGGGAACGCGATGGCCCAGTACTTC
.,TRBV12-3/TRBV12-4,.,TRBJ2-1,CASTYRDEQFF,TGTGCCAGCACTTACAGAGATGAGCAGTTCTTC
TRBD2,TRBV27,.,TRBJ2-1,CASTAGGDYNEQFF,TGTGCCAGCACTGCGGGGGGGGATTACAATGAGCAGTTCTTC
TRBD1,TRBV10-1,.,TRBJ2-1,CASSESTGVYEQFF,TGCGCCAGCAGTGAATCCACAGGGGTGTATGAGCAGTTCTTC
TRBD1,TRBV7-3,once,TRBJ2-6,CASSLNVGGPSSGANVLTF,TGTGCCAGCAGCTTAAATGTAGGGGGCCCGTCCTCTGGGGCCAACGTCCTGACTTTC
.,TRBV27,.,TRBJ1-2,CASSPSGERVRGYTF,TGTGCCAGCAGTCCATCAGGTGAAAGGGTACGTGGCTACACCTTC
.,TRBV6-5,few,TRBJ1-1,CASSSPAGVDTEAFF,TGTGCCAGCAGTTCCCCGGCAGGGGTGGACACTGAAGCTTTCTTT
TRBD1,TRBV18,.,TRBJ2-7,CASSQGIGQGDYEQYF,TGTGCCAGCTCCCAAGGAATAGGACAGGGAGACTACGAGCAGTACTTC
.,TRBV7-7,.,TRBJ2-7,CASSPKYSYEQYF,TGTGCCAGCAGCCCAAAATACAGCTACGAGCAGTACTTC
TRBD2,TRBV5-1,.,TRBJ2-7,CASSSSPPGGDFVYEQYF,TGCGCCAGCAGCTCCTCCCCGCCGGGGGGAGATTTCGTCTACGAGCAGTACTTC
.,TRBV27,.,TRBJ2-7,CASSSLTGDREYF,TGTGCCAGCAGTTCCCTGACAGGCGATAGGGAGTACTTC
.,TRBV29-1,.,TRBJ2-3,CSVEHRGLRDTQYF,TGCAGCGTTGAACACCGGGGATTAAGAGATACGCAGTATTTT
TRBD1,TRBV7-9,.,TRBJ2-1,CASSLGGTGFISSYNEQFF,TGTGCCAGCAGCTTAGGGGGGACAGGGTTCATCAGCTCCTACAATGAGCAGTTCTTC
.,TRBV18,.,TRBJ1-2,CASSPRIQGGSDGYTF,TGTGCCAGCTCACCGAGGATACAGGGTGGTTCTGACGGCTACACCTTC
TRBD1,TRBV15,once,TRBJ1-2,CATSNSFPGQGLFGYTF,TGTGCCACCAGCAACTCCTTTCCGGGACAGGGTCTGTTTGGCTACACCTTC
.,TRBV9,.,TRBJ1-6,CASSVGGPASSYNSPLHF,TGTGCCAGCAGCGTAGGGGGACCGGCGAGCTCCTATAATTCACCCCTCCACTTT
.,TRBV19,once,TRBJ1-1,CASSITGKNTEAFF,TGTGCCAGTAGTATTACAGGGAAGAACACTGAAGCTTTCTTT
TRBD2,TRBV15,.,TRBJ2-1,CATSRGNSGADNEQFF,TGTGCCACCAGCAGAGGGAATAGCGGGGCGGACAATGAGCAGTTCTTC
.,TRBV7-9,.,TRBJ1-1,CASSLPTQPQAFF,TGTGCCAGCAGCTTGCCTACCCAGCCCCAAGCTTTCTTT
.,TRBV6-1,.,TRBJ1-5,CASSERAGASNQPQHF,TGTGCCAGCAGTGAAAGAGCGGGGGCAAGCAATCAGCCCCAGCATTTT
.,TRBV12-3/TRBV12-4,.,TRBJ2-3,CASSLGATATGF,TGTGCCAGCAGTTTAGGGGCCACCGCAACAGGTTTT
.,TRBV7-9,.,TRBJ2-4,CASGGLAKNIQYF,TGTGCCAGCGGAGGGCTAGCCAAAAACATTCAGTACTTC
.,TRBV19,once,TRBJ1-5,CASRRTVTVRPQHF,TGTGCCAGTAGGAGGACAGTAACAGTGCGGCCCCAGCATTTT
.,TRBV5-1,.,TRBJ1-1,CASRSNSGTEAFF,TGCGCCAGCAGAAGTAACAGTGGCACTGAAGCTTTCTTT
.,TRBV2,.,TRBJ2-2,CASRDDRFNTGELFF,TGTGCCAGCAGGGACGACAGGTTCAACACCGGGGAGCTGTTTTTT
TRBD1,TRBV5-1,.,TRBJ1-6,CASRRTGAVNGPLHF,TGCGCCAGCAGGCGTACAGGGGCTGTAAACGGGCCCCTCCACTTT
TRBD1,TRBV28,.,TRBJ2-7,CASVGTGSYEQYF,TGTGCCAGCGTTGGGACAGGTTCCTACGAGCAGTACTTC
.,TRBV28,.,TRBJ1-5,CASKTVSNQPQHF,TGTGCCAGCAAAACAGTAAGCAATCAGCCCCAGCATTTT
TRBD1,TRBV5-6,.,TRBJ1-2,CASSLRQGFGYYTF,TGTGCCAGCAGCTTGAGACAGGGTTTCGGGTATTACACCTTC
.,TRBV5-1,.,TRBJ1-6,CASSDIYNSPLHF,TGCGCCAGCAGCGACATCTACAATTCACCCCTCCACTTT
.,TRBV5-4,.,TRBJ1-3,CASSLEGNTIYF,TGTGCCAGCAGCTTGGAGGGAAACACCATATATTTT
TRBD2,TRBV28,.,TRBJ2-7,CASSVSGASSYEQYF,TGTGCCAGCAGTGTTAGCGGGGCCAGCTCCTACGAGCAGTACTTC
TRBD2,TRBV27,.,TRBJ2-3,CASTLAGVSDTQYF,TGTGCCAGCACCCTAGCGGGAGTCTCAGATACGCAGTATTTT
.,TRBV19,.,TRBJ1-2,CASSPDIGYGYTF,TGTGCCAGTAGTCCCGACATAGGGTATGGCTACACCTTC
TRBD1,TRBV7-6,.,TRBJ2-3,CASSSVTGGEDTQYF,TGTGCCAGCAGCTCAGTGACAGGGGGCGAAGATACGCAGTATTTT
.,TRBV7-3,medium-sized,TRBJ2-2,CASSLGEDRAPNTGELFF,TGTGCCAGCAGCTTAGGTGAAGATCGAGCGCCGAACACCGGGGAGCTGTTTTTT
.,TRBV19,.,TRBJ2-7,CACFRGVSYEQYF,TGTGCCTGTTTCAGGGGGGTTAGCTACGAGCAGTACTTC
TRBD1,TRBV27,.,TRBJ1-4,CASSRDRVYEKLFF,TGTGCCAGTTCCCGGGACAGGGTGTATGAAAAACTGTTTTTT
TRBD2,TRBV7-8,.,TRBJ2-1,CASTNPRAGGGNEQFF,TGTGCCAGCACCAACCCCCGGGCGGGAGGCGGCAATGAGCAGTTCTTC
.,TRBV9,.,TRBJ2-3,CASSPGLQPVTQYF,TGTGCCAGCAGCCCTGGCCTCCAGCCGGTAACGCAGTATTTT
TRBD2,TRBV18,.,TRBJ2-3,CASSPPRAGAVTDTQYF,TGTGCCAGCTCACCCCCCCGGGCGGGAGCGGTGACAGATACGCAGTATTTT
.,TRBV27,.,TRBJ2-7,CASSLKLSSYEQYF,TGTGCCAGCAGTTTAAAACTGAGCTCCTACGAGCAGTACTTC
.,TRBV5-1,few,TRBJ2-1,CASSSPPAGAWNEQFF,TGCGCCAGCAGCTCACCCCCGGCAGGGGCGTGGAATGAGCAGTTCTTC
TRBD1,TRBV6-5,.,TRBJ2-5,CASSVTGGLQETQYF,TGTGCCAGCAGCGTGACAGGGGGCTTGCAAGAGACCCAGTACTTC
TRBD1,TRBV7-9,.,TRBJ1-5,CASSLDRGSSNQPQHF,TGTGCCAGCAGCCTGGACAGGGGAAGTAGCAATCAGCCCCAGCATTTT
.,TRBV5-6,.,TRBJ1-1,CASSLARDTTEAFF,TGTGCCAGCAGCTTGGCAAGGGATACCACTGAAGCTTTCTTT
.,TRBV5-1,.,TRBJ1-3,CASSLAGAAEGNTIYF,TGCGCCAGCAGCTTGGCCGGGGCAGCTGAGGGTAACACCATATATTTT
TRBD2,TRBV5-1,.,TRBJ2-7,CASTPSERGMDEQYF,TGCGCCAGCACCCCCTCGGAGCGGGGAATGGACGAGCAGTACTTC